The 30 T cell receptor beta chains below all came from one sample that was sequenced in a study of blood T cell repertoires in COVID-19. Produced via immunoSEQ multiplex PCR; TCRdb's table is partial and in-frame only. This sample has roughly 330,000 clones, with 80% to 90% found just once. Sample: peripheral blood. These receptors originate from a woman in her fifties or sixties with acute or convalescent COVID-19.

The V and J genes are TRBV5-1 and TRBJ1-2, with D perhaps TRBD1 (6 bases). The CDR3 has 15 amino acids. Trimming shortened V by 4 bases and J by 8 bases, and 21 bases separated the two germline ends. CDR1 and CDR2 (germline): SGHRS, YFSETQ. CDR3: CASSVNAGSGQGYTF. In nucleotides, the CDR3 is TGCGCCAGCAGCGTAAACGCGGGCTCCGGACAGGGCTACACCTTC.

This clone was seen a handful of times. J is TRBJ1-1 and V is TRBV18; D unclear. The CDR3 runs to 15 residues. CDR1 KGHSH and CDR2 LQKENI come from the germline V gene. The V end lost 6 bases, the J end lost 5 bases, and 19 bases lay between the germline ends. The CDR3 here is CASSQVSGGKTEAFF. CDR3 DNA: TGTGCCAGCTCTCAAGTGTCGGGAGGTAAGACTGAAGCTTTCTTT.

As for this clone: Within the sample, other DNA sequences also encode this same CDR3. The chain recombines TRBV29-1 with TRBJ2-5, with 9 bases aligning to TRBD1. The germline V gene has CDR1 SQVTM and CDR2 ANQGSEA. V was clipped by 7 bases and J by 2 bases; unmatched bases: 2. This CDR3 comprises 12 residues. The CDR3 DNA reads as TGCAGCGCCGACAGGGGGCAAGAGACCCAGTACTTC. The encoded protein is CSADRGQETQYF.

V gene TRBV14 combines with J gene TRBJ1-6, with TRBD1 matching 10 bases. V gave up 4 bases and J gave up 7 bases; unmatched junction bases: 4. This CDR3 region has 15 residues. Germline V gene lookup returns CDR1 SGHDN and CDR2 FVKESK. The CDR3 nucleotides are TGTGCCAGCAGCCGAGGGACAGGGGACAATTCACCCCTCCACTTT. Translating gives CASSRGTGDNSPLHF.

V usage is TRBV27 and J usage is TRBJ1-1; D gene uncertain. V was pared by 3 bases and J by 6 bases, with 20 bases between. The CDR3 consists of 16 residues. The germline gives CDR1 MNHEY, CDR2 SMNVEV (reference sequence). CDR3 loop: CASSFIGRGRAAEAFF. The CDR3 DNA reads as TGTGCCAGCAGTTTTATCGGCCGGGGTCGGGCGGCTGAAGCTTTCTTT.

The chain links TRBV19 to TRBJ1-3, with D unresolved. CDR1 and CDR2 from the germline V gene are LNHDA and SQIVND (reference sequence). V gave up 11 bases and J gave up 0 bases, with 14 bases separating them. This CDR3 comprises 14 residues. The DNA for the CDR3 is TGTGCCGTAACCACTGCCATCTCTGGAAACACCATATATTTT. Its translation is CAVTTAISGNTIYF.

The chain joins TRBV7-2 to TRBJ1-4, with 7 bases that match TRBD1. From germline, CDR1 is SGHTA and CDR2 FQGNSA. V gave up 5 bases and J gave up 2 bases; unmatched junction bases: 5. This CDR3 is 15 amino acids long. The CDR3 protein is CASSAQTGTNEKLFF. The CDR3 DNA follows: TGTGCCAGCAGCGCCCAGACAGGGACTAATGAAAAACTGTTTTTT. The full variable domain, its missing parts supplied by reference TRBV7-2 and TRBJ1-4, is GAGVSQSPSNKVTEKGKDVELRCDPISGHTALYWYRQSLGQGLEFLIYFQGNSAPDKSGLPSDRFSAERTGGSVSTLTIQRTQQEDSAVYLCASSAQTGTNEKLFFGSGTQLSVL.

This sequence joins TRBV3-1 (or the pseudogene TRBV3-2) and TRBJ2-7; 7 nucleotides agree with TRBD1. V was pared by 4 bases and J by 7 bases, with 7 bases of the junction left unmatched. The CDR3 is 13 residues long. The germline CDR1 and CDR2 sequences are LGHDT and YNNKEL (reference sequence). For the CDR3, the DNA is TGTGCCAGCAGCCTCTCCTCAGGGGGAGAGCAGTACGTC. Protein sequence: CASSLSSGGEQYV.

The rearrangement joins TRBV5-1 to TRBJ1-2, with a possible D match to TRBD1 (5 bases). Germline CDR1 reads SGHRS; CDR2 reads YFSETQ. The CDR3 length is 14 residues. V lost 2 bases and J 4 bases, leaving 12 bases between the germline ends. The CDR3 loop reads CASSFWTRGYGYTF. The CDR3 DNA reads as TGCGCCAGCAGCTTCTGGACAAGGGGCTATGGCTACACCTTC.

The CDR3 region is CASSLVYRGGDQPQHF. For the CDR3, the DNA is TGTGCCAGCAGCTTAGTCTACAGGGGTGGCGATCAGCCCCAGCATTTT. The chain couples TRBV7-8 to TRBJ1-5, with 7 bases aligning to TRBD1. Unmatched junction bases numbered 8, after V lost 1 base and J lost 5 bases. CDR3 length: 16 amino acids. Germline CDR1 and CDR2: SGHVS and FQNEAQ.

This clone was picked up one time. The chain joins TRBV7-9 to TRBJ2-1, with 11 positions matching TRBD1. This CDR3 has 13 amino acids. The germline V gene has CDR1 SEHNR and CDR2 FQNEAQ (reference sequence). V was clipped by 7 bases and J by 8 bases; unmatched bases: 4. The CDR3 reads CASTWTGGDEQFF. Here the CDR3 DNA reads TGTGCCAGCACCTGGACAGGGGGCGATGAGCAGTTCTTC. Looking up the rest from reference TRBV7-9 and TRBJ2-1 gives the full variable domain: DTGVSQNPRHKITKRGQNVTFRCDPISEHNRLYWYRQTLGQGPEFLTYFQNEAQLEKSRLLSDRFSAERPKGSFSTLEIQRTEQGDSAMYLCASTWTGGDEQFFGPGTRLTVL.

This clone was picked up one time. The chain recombines TRBV21-1 with TRBJ2-7; the DNA was not used to check the table's D call, TRBD1. TRBV21-1 is noted as a pseudogene. The CDR3 totals 15 residues. The CDR3 region is CASTQTWTGPYEQYF. The DNA for the CDR3 is TGTGCCAGCACCCAAACCTGGACAGGGCCCTACGAGCAGTACTTC.

The chain combines TRBV7-2 with TRBJ2-6; 12 positions agree with TRBD1. CDR1 is SGHTA, CDR2 FQGNSA, per germline. The CDR3 sequence is 18 residues long. The ends lost 2 bases at V and 2 bases at J; junction bases unmatched: 4. The CDR3: CASSLKGQGATGANVLTF. In DNA form, the CDR3 reads TGTGCCAGCAGCTTAAAGGGACAGGGGGCGACTGGGGCCAACGTCCTGACTTTC.

V is TRBV5-4 and J is TRBJ2-3; 9 nucleotides align to TRBD2. CDR1 and CDR2 from the germline V gene are SGHNT and YYREEE (reference sequence). This CDR3 is 15 amino acids long. Losses at the gene ends were 4 bases for V and 5 bases for J; bases not matched to a gene: 8. The CDR3 coding sequence is TGTGCCAGCAGCCAAGGACTAGCGCGACGAGATACGCAGTATTTT. It is translated as CASSQGLARRDTQYF.

The rearrangement uses TRBV3-1 (or the pseudogene TRBV3-2) and TRBJ1-6; tentatively, D is TRBD1 (5 bases). This CDR3 has 15 residues. Germline lookup yields CDR1 LGHDT and CDR2 YNNKEL (reference sequence). Trimming shortened V by 1 base and J by 10 bases, and 14 bases separated the two germline ends. CDR3 in amino acids: CASSQVQGSGSPLHF. CDR3 coding DNA: TGTGCCAGCAGCCAAGTTCAGGGTTCGGGCTCACCCCTCCACTTT.

This chain connects TRBV5-6 to TRBJ2-3; 7 bases map to TRBD2. After removal of 0 bases from V and 6 bases from J, the junction contained 1 base not matched to a gene. Germline V gene lookup returns CDR1 SGHDT and CDR2 YYEEEE. The CDR3 spans 13 residues. This CDR3 reads CASSLEAGDTQYF. The DNA for the CDR3 is TGTGCCAGCAGCTTGGAAGCGGGGGATACGCAGTATTTT.

This clone has just one count. This chain connects TRBV12-5 to TRBJ1-5, with a tentative D call TRBD1 (5 bases). CDR3 length equals 14 residues. Per germline, CDR1 LGHNT and CDR2 FRNRAP. With 1 base removed from V and 3 bases from J, the gap between germline ends came to 7 bases. The CDR3 spells CASGLGQLNQPQHF. The DNA of the CDR3 is TGTGCTAGTGGTTTGGGACAGCTCAATCAGCCCCAGCATTTT.

The chain uses TRBV19 and TRBJ1-2; the match to TRBD1 covers 11 bases. V trimming: 2 bases; J trimming: 3 bases; junction bases outside the gene matches: 5. The CDR3 covers 16 residues. In germline, CDR1 is LNHDA, CDR2 SQIVND (reference sequence). CDR3 DNA: TGTGCCAGTAGTATACCGGGACAGGGGGTTCACTATGGCTACACCTTC. Translation: CASSIPGQGVHYGYTF.

The V gene is TRBV2, the J gene TRBJ1-5, with D perhaps matching TRBD1 (5 bases). Germline CDR1 reads SNHLY; CDR2 reads FYNNEI. The V and J ends lost 2 bases and 6 bases respectively, with 17 bases between them. This CDR3 is 16 amino acids long. The CDR3 region has the DNA TGTGCCAGCAGTGAACCCCACGGTGGGGGGGGTCAGCCCCAGCATTTT. This gives the protein CASSEPHGGGGQPQHF.

This clone was detected a few times. This chain uses TRBV12-5 with TRBJ2-2; TRBD1 aligns across 8 bases. CDR3 length equals 15 residues. With V trimmed by 6 bases and J by 1 base, 4 bases remained unmatched. Germline V lookup: CDR1 LGHNT, CDR2 FRNRAP. The CDR3 loop is CASGLGTGNTGELFF. The CDR3 DNA reads as TGTGCTAGTGGCCTCGGGACAGGGAACACCGGGGAGCTGTTTTTT.

This chain links TRBV3-1 (or the pseudogene TRBV3-2) with TRBJ1-1; D might be TRBD1 (5 bases). The CDR3 is 13 residues long. V shed 0 bases and J shed 7 bases, with 9 bases lying between them. From germline, CDR1 is LGHDT and CDR2 YNNKEL (reference sequence). CDR3 coding DNA: TGTGCCAGCAGCCAAGATGGGGCCTTTGAAGCTTTCTTT. It is translated as CASSQDGAFEAFF.

As DNA, the CDR3 is TGTGCCACCAGTGGCCCAGGACAGGGTGCATATAGTGAGCAGTTCTTC. Amino acid sequence: CATSGPGQGAYSEQFF. This sequence joins TRBV24-1 and TRBJ2-1; 8 nucleotides align to TRBD1. The CDR3 extends over 16 amino acids. The germline V gene encodes CDR1 KGHDR and CDR2 SFDVKD. V trimming: 5 bases; J trimming: 9 bases; junction bases outside the gene matches: 14.

The rearrangement joins TRBV9 to TRBJ2-5; no definite D call. The CDR3 totals 16 residues. From germline, CDR1 is SGDLS and CDR2 YYNGEE. V was shortened by 2 bases and J by 0 bases, with 14 bases between the two germline ends. The CDR3 reads CASSVSVLSYQETQYF. The CDR3 DNA reads TGTGCCAGCAGCGTTTCGGTTCTATCGTACCAAGAGACCCAGTACTTC.

The rearrangement joins TRBV2 to TRBJ2-2; D ambiguous. Germline V gene sequence: CDR1 SNHLY, CDR2 FYNNEI. Trimming stripped 0 bases from V and 0 bases from J, with 8 bases between. The CDR3 consists of 16 residues. The chain's CDR3 is CASSEAAVANTGELFF. For the CDR3, the DNA is TGTGCCAGCAGTGAAGCGGCGGTGGCGAACACCGGGGAGCTGTTTTTT.

The V call is TRBV4-2, the J call TRBJ1-3; D may be TRBD1 (6 bases). The germline V gene has CDR1 LGHNA and CDR2 YNFKEQ. The V end was cut by 0 bases, the J end by 5 bases, with 14 bases between. The CDR3 extends over 16 amino acids. The CDR3, as DNA: TGTGCCAGCAGCCAAGATCGAGTCGGACAGAGAAACACCATATATTTT. Its translation: CASSQDRVGQRNTIYF.

This clone has only one observation. Other DNA variants within this sample encode the same CDR3. The chain joins TRBV5-5 to TRBJ1-1, with unresolved D. Trimming took off 2 bases at V and 3 bases at J, with 11 bases between the two ends. This CDR3 has 14 residues. Germline-derived CDR1 and CDR2 are SGHKS and YYEKEE (reference sequence). For the CDR3, the DNA is TGTGCCAGCAGCTTAGGGCCGCGGGACACTGAAGCTTTCTTT. Its protein product is CASSLGPRDTEAFF.

The chain joins TRBV7-9 to TRBJ1-3, with TRBD1 matching 10 bases. CDR3 length equals 16 residues. Trimming took 6 bases from V and 4 from J; bases not matched to a gene: 9. CDR1 and CDR2 (germline): SEHNR, FQNEAQ (reference sequence). As DNA, the CDR3 is TGTGCCAGCAGATCCGGACAGGGGGTATGGGGAAACACCATATATTTT. It yields the protein CASRSGQGVWGNTIYF. Complete variable domain (other parts from reference TRBV7-9 and TRBJ1-3): DTGVSQNPRHKITKRGQNVTFRCDPISEHNRLYWYRQTLGQGPEFLTYFQNEAQLEKSRLLSDRFSAERPKGSFSTLEIQRTEQGDSAMYLCASRSGQGVWGNTIYFGEGSWLTVV.

V usage is TRBV18 and J usage is TRBJ2-3; D remains unclear. Trimming cost V 5 bases and J 4 bases, with 19 bases left between them. Per germline, CDR1 KGHSH and CDR2 LQKENI. This CDR3 contains 16 residues. The CDR3 spells CASSSETARVADTQYF. The CDR3 DNA reads as TGTGCCAGCTCATCAGAGACGGCACGGGTAGCAGATACGCAGTATTTT.

This clone was observed a single time. The chain has TRBV6-5 and TRBJ1-5, with D maybe TRBD1 (6 bases). The CDR3 has 14 residues. Germline V gene lookup returns CDR1 MNHEY and CDR2 SVGAGI. With 5 bases removed from V and 6 bases from J, the gap between germline ends came to 14 bases. CDR3: CASSPGTTGQPQHF. CDR3 nucleotides: TGTGCCAGCAGTCCCGGGACAACTGGTCAGCCCCAGCATTTT.

The gene calls are TRBV28 and TRBJ1-5; D call uncertain. V lost 6 bases, J lost 0 bases, and 12 bases lay in between. The length of the CDR3 is 15 residues. The V gene's germline CDR1 is MDHEN and CDR2 SYDVKM. The CDR3 protein is CASRKNGVSNQPQHF. DNA for the CDR3: TGTGCCAGCAGGAAAAACGGAGTTAGCAATCAGCCCCAGCATTTT.